The 13 T cell receptor beta chains below all came from one sample that was sequenced in a study of T cell responses to AZD1222 COVID-19 vaccine. TCRdb's table, derived via immunoSEQ multiplex PCR, lists solely in-frame clones and lacks some. Among 120,000 or so clones listed, 70% to 90% were seen once. Sequenced material: peripheral blood, taken on day 0 of AZD1222 vaccination. The receptor source for this set is an adult in good health.

This chain links TRBV20-1 with TRBJ1-1; no clear D. The CDR3 loop spans 12 amino acids. The germline V and J ends were trimmed by 3 bases and 1 base, with 6 bases remaining between them. Per the germline V gene, CDR1 is DFQATT and CDR2 is SNEGSKA (reference sequence). The DNA for the CDR3 is TGCAGTGCTAGTCGGGAGAACACTGAAGCTTTCTTT. Residues: CSASRENTEAFF.

This clone was seen just once. CDR3 amino acids: CASSFRGDSGYTF. The CDR3 DNA is TGTGCCAGCAGCTTCAGGGGGGATAGTGGCTACACCTTC. V and J are TRBV7-2 and TRBJ1-2, with TRBD1 identical over 7 bases. V gave up 3 bases and J gave up 7 bases; unmatched junction bases: 5. Germline V gene lookup returns CDR1 SGHTA and CDR2 FQGNSA. The CDR3 loop spans 13 amino acids.

This clone showed up just once. The V call is TRBV7-9, the J call TRBJ2-7; no definite D call. Germline loops: CDR1 SEHNR, CDR2 FQNEAQ (reference sequence). CDR3 size: 11 residues. Trimming stripped 4 bases from V and 5 bases from J, with 6 bases between. The CDR3: CASSYSDEQYF. The CDR3 DNA reads as TGTGCCAGCAGCTACTCGGACGAGCAGTACTTC.

This sequence joins TRBV13 and TRBJ2-3; TRBD1 might be the D (6 bases). Germline loops: CDR1 PRHDT, CDR2 FYEKMQ (reference sequence). V was shortened by 1 base and J by 3 bases, with 17 bases between the two germline ends. This CDR3 contains 17 residues. CDR3 coding DNA: TGTGCCAGCAGCTTAGTACAGGGTCCCTGGTCAACAGATACGCAGTATTTT. Translated, it gives CASSLVQGPWSTDTQYF.

This chain links TRBV29-1 with TRBJ2-5; the D gene could be TRBD1 or TRBD2 (6 bases each). The V end lost 4 bases, the J end lost 0 bases, and 15 bases lay between the germline ends. CDR1 is SQVTM and CDR2 is ANQGSEA in the germline V gene. The CDR3 consists of 15 residues. CDR3 in amino acids: CSVAGGRGHQETQYF. The DNA for the CDR3 is TGCAGCGTTGCCGGGGGCAGGGGTCACCAAGAGACCCAGTACTTC.

The chain employs TRBV5-4 and TRBJ2-7, with D tentatively TRBD2 (6 bases). The V end lost 0 bases, the J end lost 4 bases, and 14 bases lay between the germline ends. CDR3 size: 15 residues. The germline CDR1 and CDR2 sequences are SGHNT and YYREEE (reference sequence). CDR3 amino acids: CASSLATGVQYEQYF. The CDR3 DNA sequence: TGTGCCAGCAGCTTGGCCACGGGGGTGCAGTACGAGCAGTACTTC. Filled out from reference TRBV5-4 and TRBJ2-7, the complete variable domain reads ETGVTQSPTHLIKTRGQQVTLRCSSQSGHNTVSWYQQALGQGPQFIFQYYREEENGRGNFPPRFSGLQFPNYSSELNVNALELDDSALYLCASSLATGVQYEQYFGPGTRLTVT.

This sequence joins TRBV28 and TRBJ1-4; TRBD1 is a possible D gene (6 bases). V lost 3 bases and J 6 bases, leaving 14 bases between the germline ends. Germline CDR1 and CDR2: MDHEN and SYDVKM. The CDR3 is 15 residues long. CDR3 bases: TGTGCCAGCAGTTTTCAACAGGGAGAAGATGAAAAACTGTTTTTT. It yields the protein CASSFQQGEDEKLFF.

This clone was picked up a small number of times. The J gene is TRBJ2-2, the V gene TRBV5-1, with 11 bases aligning to TRBD2. CDR3 length equals 17 residues. With V trimmed by 4 bases and J by 4 bases, 9 bases remained unmatched. The germline V gene has CDR1 SGHRS and CDR2 YFSETQ. For the CDR3, the DNA is TGCGCCAGCAGCGCCAGGGGACTAGCGGTGCCCACCGGGGAGCTGTTTTTT. Translating gives CASSARGLAVPTGELFF.

This sequence joins TRBV5-1 and TRBJ2-3, with TRBD2 identical over 8 bases. This CDR3 spans 16 amino acids. The germline V gene encodes CDR1 SGHRS and CDR2 YFSETQ. The V gene end was trimmed by 4 bases and the J gene end by 5 bases; junction bases not matched to a gene: 12. This CDR3 reads CASSRHLTSALDTQYF. DNA for the CDR3: TGCGCCAGCAGCCGACACCTGACTAGCGCCTTAGATACGCAGTATTTT.

The rearrangement joins TRBV2 to TRBJ2-7; 7 bases align to TRBD1. Germline CDR1 and CDR2: SNHLY and FYNNEI. The V and J ends lost 0 bases and 4 bases, in that order; junction bases with no gene match: 6. This CDR3 spans 15 amino acids. CDR3 sequence (DNA): TGTGCCAGCAGTGAAGCCGGGACAGTCGGGTACGAGCAGTACTTC. Its translation: CASSEAGTVGYEQYF. The entire variable domain, with the rest obtained from reference TRBV2 and TRBJ2-7, is as follows: EPEVTQTPSHQVTQMGQEVILRCVPISNHLYFYWYRQILGQKVEFLVSFYNNEISEKSEIFDDQFSVERPDGSNFTLKIRSTKLEDSAMYFCASSEAGTVGYEQYFGPGTRLTVT.

Here the CDR3 DNA reads TGTGCCAGCAGAGAGAGGGGGGAAGCTTTCTTT. This sequence encodes CASRERGEAFF. The rearrangement links TRBV2 to TRBJ1-1; possibly TRBD1 for D (6 bases). CDR3 length: 11 amino acids. In germline, CDR1 is SNHLY, CDR2 FYNNEI. Trimming stripped 6 bases from V and 8 bases from J, with 10 bases between.

In this sample, this clone turned up a few times. The chain links TRBV7-9 to TRBJ1-6, with D maybe TRBD1 (6 bases). The V gene lost 1 base and the J gene lost 7 bases, with 11 bases spanning the gap. CDR3 length: 15 amino acids. Germline CDR1 reads SEHNR; CDR2 reads FQNEAQ (reference sequence). The CDR3, as DNA: TGTGCCAGCAGCTTAGTTAAAGGGGGGAATTCACCCCTCCACTTT. This codes for CASSLVKGGNSPLHF.

This clone came up once. This chain links TRBV9 with TRBJ1-2, with 7 bases lining up with TRBD1. This CDR3 comprises 13 residues. Trimming cost V 4 bases and J 5 bases; bases outside gene matches: 5. The germline CDR1 and CDR2 sequences are SGDLS and YYNGEE. The CDR3 nucleotides read TGTGCCAGCAGCACAGAGACAGGGTATGGCTACACCTTC. The encoded protein is CASSTETGYGYTF.